Given below is one T cell receptor (beta chain) in context. The CDR3 length is 17 residues. V dropped 4 bases and J dropped 0 bases, with 13 bases sitting between them. The germline gives CDR1 MGHRA, CDR2 YSYEKL. The data were taken from a study of shared clonotypes between healthy human individuals. The protocol was immunoSEQ multiplex PCR, while the TCRdb copy is restricted to in-frame clones and leaves out a portion. The data contain 2 million to 2.5 million clones, 90% to 95% of them seen just once; the ten biggest clones take up 0.13%. V usage is TRBV4-1 and J usage is TRBJ2-6, with D perhaps matching TRBD1 (5 bases). The source of this sequence is a man in his late teens or twenties in good health. The sample consisted of naive CD4+ T cells sorted from blood. The subset is: CD45RA+ positively selected. The CDR3, as DNA: TGCGCCAGCAGCCCAAAGCTTAGGGGCTCTGGGGCCAACGTCCTGACTTTC. Its translation: CASSPKLRGSGANVLTF.